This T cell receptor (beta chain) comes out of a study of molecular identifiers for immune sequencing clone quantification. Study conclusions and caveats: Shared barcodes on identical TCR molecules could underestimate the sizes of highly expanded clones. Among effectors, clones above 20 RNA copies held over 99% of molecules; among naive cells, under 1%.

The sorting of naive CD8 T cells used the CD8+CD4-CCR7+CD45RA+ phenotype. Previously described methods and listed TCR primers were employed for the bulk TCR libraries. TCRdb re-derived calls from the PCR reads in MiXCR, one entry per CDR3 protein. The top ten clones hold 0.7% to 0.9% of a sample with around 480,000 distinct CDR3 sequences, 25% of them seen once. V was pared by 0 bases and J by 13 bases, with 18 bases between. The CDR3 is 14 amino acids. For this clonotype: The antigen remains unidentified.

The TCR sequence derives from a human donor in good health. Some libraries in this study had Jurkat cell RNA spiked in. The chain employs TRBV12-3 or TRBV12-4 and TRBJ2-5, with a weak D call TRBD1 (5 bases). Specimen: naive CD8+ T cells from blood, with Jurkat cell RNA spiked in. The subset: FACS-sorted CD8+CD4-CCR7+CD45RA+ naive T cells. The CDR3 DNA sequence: TGTGCCAGCAGTTTAGCAGGGGCTGCGGAGCCCCCGTACTTC. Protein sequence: CASSLAGAAEPPYF.